This TCR beta chain was captured in a study of blood T cell repertoires in COVID-19. The wider study: From the United States, Italy and Spain came samples of acute and convalescent COVID-19. T cells, B-cell-depleted T cells, or PBMCs provided the cDNA or gDNA that served as material.

This clone came up a few times. The CDR3 totals 13 residues. Trimming left V 5 bases short and J 5 bases short, with 12 bases between. The germline V gene has CDR1 SGHAT and CDR2 FQNNGV. TCRdb's copy holds only in-frame clones and misses some; the assay was immunoSEQ multiplex PCR. This table has just under 350,000 clones, approximately 90% appearing once. The sequenced sample consisted of peripheral blood. This sequence was found in a woman younger than 30 who had recovered from COVID-19. The rearrangement joins TRBV11-2 to TRBJ1-2; no clear D. The CDR3 spells CASSPSRVYGYTF. In DNA, the CDR3 is TGTGCCAGCAGCCCGTCTCGGGTTTATGGCTACACCTTC.